This T cell receptor beta chain was retrieved from a study of cytomegalovirus exposure and HLA in healthy donors. This CDR3 region has 15 residues. The germline V gene has CDR1 GTSNPN and CDR2 SVGIG (reference sequence). V was trimmed by 2 bases and J by 7 bases, leaving 21 bases between them. This clone came up a few times. Primers for the PCR totalled 60 Vbeta and 13 Jbeta. The repertoire was sequenced with immunoSEQ multiplex PCR; TCRdb's copy has only in-frame clones and lacks some. The table has about 100,000 clones, 65% to 75% seen once. The sequencing input was PBMCs. The clonotype was recovered from a middle-aged woman in good health and CMV-seronegative. This chain links TRBV30 with TRBJ2-7, with D perhaps matching TRBD1 (6 bases). The CDR3 nucleotides read TGTGCCTGGAGTCCCCTAACCTCTGACAGGCAAGAGCAGTACTTC. It yields the protein CAWSPLTSDRQEQYF.